This TCR beta chain was recorded in a study of vaccination and CD4 T cells after COVID-19. Study in general: Post-diagnosis, post-COVID samples were collected after a median around 97 days, ranging 35 to 161. Cultures serving as controls received a peptide pool (CEFX or HIV-1 Nef) or no peptide.

Trimming removed 5 bases from V and 5 bases from J; junction bases left unmatched: 8. Germline CDR1 and CDR2: DFQATT and SNEGSKA (reference sequence). CDR3 size: 13 residues. With the Oncomine TCR Beta short-read assay, DNA from cultured CD4+ T cells was sequenced. TCRdb reprocessed the PCR reads via MiXCR and lists one record per CDR3 protein. This table holds over 14,000 distinct CDR3 sequences, roughly two thirds found once. Sample treatment: roughly 10-day PBMC culture with coronavirus spike peptide pools or control peptides (ViraFEST assay). In regard to this clonotype: Antigen unknown.

Material for sequencing was CD4+ T cells from blood, cultured in vitro. The source is a human donor who had recovered from COVID-19. The chain has TRBV20-1 and TRBJ1-1, with 7 bases identical to TRBD1. CDR3 coding DNA: TGCAGTGCTCATCGACAGGGAGGAACTGAAGCTTTCTTT. Amino acid sequence: CSAHRQGGTEAFF.